This TCR beta chain was observed in a study of T cells after yellow fever vaccination (dated by TCRdb to about 2019). In the study overall: The SMART-Seq v4 Ultra Low Input RNA kit was used to prepare libraries from fractions with low cell numbers. To follow T-cell clones before and after both primary and booster YFV17D yellow fever vaccination, bulk TCR alpha and beta repertoires underwent longitudinal sequencing. Two healthy male donors, one aged 18 to 30 and one aged 30 to 40 years, made up the cohort. Blood was collected at multiple timepoints before and after primary and secondary immunization, and bulk PBMC replicates and cell subsets were isolated.

What the treatment or condition label conveys for this sample: live attenuated yellow fever vaccine strain. PBMCs were isolated from peripheral blood using a standard Ficoll-Paque protocol. Dynabeads CD4 and CD8 positive selection kits were used to isolate the CD4 and CD8 T-cell fractions. TriZol was used to extract RNA from bulk PBMCs, from CD4 and CD8 fractions, and from dextramer-positive and dextramer-negative fractions. Data came from an Illumina NovaSeq 6000. Synthesis of TCR cDNA relied on 5'RACE template switching, a step that introduced a universal primer site along with unique molecular identifiers. Priming for cDNA synthesis came from both the TCR alpha and TCR beta constant segments. Libraries were amplified in two PCR steps, with sample barcodes and sequencing adapters added in the second step. Sequencing of the libraries was done on either Illumina HiSeq 2500 (2x100 bp) or NovaSeq (2x150 bp). Processing in the source paper ran as follows. MIGEC was used to demultiplex reads and collapse the reads into UMI consensus sequences, and MiXCR was used for V(D)J alignment. Using edgeR on replicate PBMC samples, clonotypes were called vaccine-responding if FDR was below 0.01 and the log2 fold change was above 5 up to day 15. Each bulk clonotype was labeled CD4 or CD8 based on which sequenced repertoire, CD4 or CD8, contained the clonotype at higher abundance. The public reads were reanalyzed by TCRdb: fastp trimming at Q25, MiXCR alignment, in-frame beta chains only. Here each entry gathers all rows of one CDR3 protein and keeps the most common genes and DNA. TCRdb assigned the V and J calls; the authors' analysis was not used. The table for this sample lists some 160,000 distinct CDR3 sequences; 9.3% of them were counted only once. The ten largest make up around 40% of the sample.

This clonotype was seen repeatedly, ten times or more. Its antigen is unknown. Per-base qualities were not stored, and no clone one base away is much larger. The CDR1 and CDR2 encoded by the germline V gene (reference sequence) are LGHDT and YNNKEL. The CDR3 sequence holds 16 residues, the cysteine and phenylalanine included. Only the CDR3 DNA is retained, 48 bases long and in frame from the first base. Trimming removed 0 bases from V and 5 bases from J, leaving 13 bases between the germline ends. General conclusions and limits of the study: Because the study included only two donors, the extent to which the findings can be generalized is limited. A small fraction of clonotypes showed up in both the CD4 and CD8 compartments, probably as a result of convergent recombination. Compared with the primary T-cell response, the secondary T-cell response was faster but weaker, reaching its peak on day 5 rather than on day 15. Most clones expanded after primary vaccination (approximately 95% of CD4 and roughly 88% of CD8) were re-detected after the booster, suggesting that broad memory maintenance occurred. Computational filtering was needed because FACS-sorted repertoires could contain abundant contaminating clonotypes from the bulk population.

The chain is assembled from TRBV3-1 and TRBJ2-2, and the D gene may be TRBD1, 6 bases matching. This sample comprised CD8+ T cells sorted from PBMCs, obtained 45 days after the yellow fever booster vaccination. This TCR derives from a man in his late teens or twenties who received the YFV17D yellow fever vaccine. The CDR3 corresponds to CASSQERTGRTGELFF. The DNA sequence reads TGTGCCAGCAGCCAAGAGAGAACAGGGCGAACCGGGGAGCTGTTTTTT.